The text below deals with one T cell receptor beta chain. Its target is unknown. The data originate from a study of OX40 agonist ivuxolimab in advanced cancers. Broader study findings: Clonal expansion was seen in CD4+ and CD8+ blood T cells by week 6 at 0.1 to 3.0 mg/kg.

Trimming removed 9 bases from V and 7 bases from J, with 4 bases in between. The germline V gene encodes CDR1 MNHNY and CDR2 SVGAGI (reference sequence). CDR3 length: 9 amino acids. The assay was immunoSEQ multiplex PCR, and TCRdb's table has in-frame clones only and misses some. Found here are about 40,000 clones, roughly nine tenths of them singletons; the top ten hold around an eighth. The sequencing used CD4+ or CD8+ T cells sorted from blood, collected in a trial of the OX40 agonist ivuxolimab. The chain carries TRBV6-6 and TRBJ1-5; unclear D gene. This TCR derives from an adult with an advanced solid tumor such as melanoma, head and neck, liver or kidney cancer. The CDR3 region has the DNA TGTGCCAGTAGCCAGCCCCAGCATTTT. Amino acids: CASSQPQHF.